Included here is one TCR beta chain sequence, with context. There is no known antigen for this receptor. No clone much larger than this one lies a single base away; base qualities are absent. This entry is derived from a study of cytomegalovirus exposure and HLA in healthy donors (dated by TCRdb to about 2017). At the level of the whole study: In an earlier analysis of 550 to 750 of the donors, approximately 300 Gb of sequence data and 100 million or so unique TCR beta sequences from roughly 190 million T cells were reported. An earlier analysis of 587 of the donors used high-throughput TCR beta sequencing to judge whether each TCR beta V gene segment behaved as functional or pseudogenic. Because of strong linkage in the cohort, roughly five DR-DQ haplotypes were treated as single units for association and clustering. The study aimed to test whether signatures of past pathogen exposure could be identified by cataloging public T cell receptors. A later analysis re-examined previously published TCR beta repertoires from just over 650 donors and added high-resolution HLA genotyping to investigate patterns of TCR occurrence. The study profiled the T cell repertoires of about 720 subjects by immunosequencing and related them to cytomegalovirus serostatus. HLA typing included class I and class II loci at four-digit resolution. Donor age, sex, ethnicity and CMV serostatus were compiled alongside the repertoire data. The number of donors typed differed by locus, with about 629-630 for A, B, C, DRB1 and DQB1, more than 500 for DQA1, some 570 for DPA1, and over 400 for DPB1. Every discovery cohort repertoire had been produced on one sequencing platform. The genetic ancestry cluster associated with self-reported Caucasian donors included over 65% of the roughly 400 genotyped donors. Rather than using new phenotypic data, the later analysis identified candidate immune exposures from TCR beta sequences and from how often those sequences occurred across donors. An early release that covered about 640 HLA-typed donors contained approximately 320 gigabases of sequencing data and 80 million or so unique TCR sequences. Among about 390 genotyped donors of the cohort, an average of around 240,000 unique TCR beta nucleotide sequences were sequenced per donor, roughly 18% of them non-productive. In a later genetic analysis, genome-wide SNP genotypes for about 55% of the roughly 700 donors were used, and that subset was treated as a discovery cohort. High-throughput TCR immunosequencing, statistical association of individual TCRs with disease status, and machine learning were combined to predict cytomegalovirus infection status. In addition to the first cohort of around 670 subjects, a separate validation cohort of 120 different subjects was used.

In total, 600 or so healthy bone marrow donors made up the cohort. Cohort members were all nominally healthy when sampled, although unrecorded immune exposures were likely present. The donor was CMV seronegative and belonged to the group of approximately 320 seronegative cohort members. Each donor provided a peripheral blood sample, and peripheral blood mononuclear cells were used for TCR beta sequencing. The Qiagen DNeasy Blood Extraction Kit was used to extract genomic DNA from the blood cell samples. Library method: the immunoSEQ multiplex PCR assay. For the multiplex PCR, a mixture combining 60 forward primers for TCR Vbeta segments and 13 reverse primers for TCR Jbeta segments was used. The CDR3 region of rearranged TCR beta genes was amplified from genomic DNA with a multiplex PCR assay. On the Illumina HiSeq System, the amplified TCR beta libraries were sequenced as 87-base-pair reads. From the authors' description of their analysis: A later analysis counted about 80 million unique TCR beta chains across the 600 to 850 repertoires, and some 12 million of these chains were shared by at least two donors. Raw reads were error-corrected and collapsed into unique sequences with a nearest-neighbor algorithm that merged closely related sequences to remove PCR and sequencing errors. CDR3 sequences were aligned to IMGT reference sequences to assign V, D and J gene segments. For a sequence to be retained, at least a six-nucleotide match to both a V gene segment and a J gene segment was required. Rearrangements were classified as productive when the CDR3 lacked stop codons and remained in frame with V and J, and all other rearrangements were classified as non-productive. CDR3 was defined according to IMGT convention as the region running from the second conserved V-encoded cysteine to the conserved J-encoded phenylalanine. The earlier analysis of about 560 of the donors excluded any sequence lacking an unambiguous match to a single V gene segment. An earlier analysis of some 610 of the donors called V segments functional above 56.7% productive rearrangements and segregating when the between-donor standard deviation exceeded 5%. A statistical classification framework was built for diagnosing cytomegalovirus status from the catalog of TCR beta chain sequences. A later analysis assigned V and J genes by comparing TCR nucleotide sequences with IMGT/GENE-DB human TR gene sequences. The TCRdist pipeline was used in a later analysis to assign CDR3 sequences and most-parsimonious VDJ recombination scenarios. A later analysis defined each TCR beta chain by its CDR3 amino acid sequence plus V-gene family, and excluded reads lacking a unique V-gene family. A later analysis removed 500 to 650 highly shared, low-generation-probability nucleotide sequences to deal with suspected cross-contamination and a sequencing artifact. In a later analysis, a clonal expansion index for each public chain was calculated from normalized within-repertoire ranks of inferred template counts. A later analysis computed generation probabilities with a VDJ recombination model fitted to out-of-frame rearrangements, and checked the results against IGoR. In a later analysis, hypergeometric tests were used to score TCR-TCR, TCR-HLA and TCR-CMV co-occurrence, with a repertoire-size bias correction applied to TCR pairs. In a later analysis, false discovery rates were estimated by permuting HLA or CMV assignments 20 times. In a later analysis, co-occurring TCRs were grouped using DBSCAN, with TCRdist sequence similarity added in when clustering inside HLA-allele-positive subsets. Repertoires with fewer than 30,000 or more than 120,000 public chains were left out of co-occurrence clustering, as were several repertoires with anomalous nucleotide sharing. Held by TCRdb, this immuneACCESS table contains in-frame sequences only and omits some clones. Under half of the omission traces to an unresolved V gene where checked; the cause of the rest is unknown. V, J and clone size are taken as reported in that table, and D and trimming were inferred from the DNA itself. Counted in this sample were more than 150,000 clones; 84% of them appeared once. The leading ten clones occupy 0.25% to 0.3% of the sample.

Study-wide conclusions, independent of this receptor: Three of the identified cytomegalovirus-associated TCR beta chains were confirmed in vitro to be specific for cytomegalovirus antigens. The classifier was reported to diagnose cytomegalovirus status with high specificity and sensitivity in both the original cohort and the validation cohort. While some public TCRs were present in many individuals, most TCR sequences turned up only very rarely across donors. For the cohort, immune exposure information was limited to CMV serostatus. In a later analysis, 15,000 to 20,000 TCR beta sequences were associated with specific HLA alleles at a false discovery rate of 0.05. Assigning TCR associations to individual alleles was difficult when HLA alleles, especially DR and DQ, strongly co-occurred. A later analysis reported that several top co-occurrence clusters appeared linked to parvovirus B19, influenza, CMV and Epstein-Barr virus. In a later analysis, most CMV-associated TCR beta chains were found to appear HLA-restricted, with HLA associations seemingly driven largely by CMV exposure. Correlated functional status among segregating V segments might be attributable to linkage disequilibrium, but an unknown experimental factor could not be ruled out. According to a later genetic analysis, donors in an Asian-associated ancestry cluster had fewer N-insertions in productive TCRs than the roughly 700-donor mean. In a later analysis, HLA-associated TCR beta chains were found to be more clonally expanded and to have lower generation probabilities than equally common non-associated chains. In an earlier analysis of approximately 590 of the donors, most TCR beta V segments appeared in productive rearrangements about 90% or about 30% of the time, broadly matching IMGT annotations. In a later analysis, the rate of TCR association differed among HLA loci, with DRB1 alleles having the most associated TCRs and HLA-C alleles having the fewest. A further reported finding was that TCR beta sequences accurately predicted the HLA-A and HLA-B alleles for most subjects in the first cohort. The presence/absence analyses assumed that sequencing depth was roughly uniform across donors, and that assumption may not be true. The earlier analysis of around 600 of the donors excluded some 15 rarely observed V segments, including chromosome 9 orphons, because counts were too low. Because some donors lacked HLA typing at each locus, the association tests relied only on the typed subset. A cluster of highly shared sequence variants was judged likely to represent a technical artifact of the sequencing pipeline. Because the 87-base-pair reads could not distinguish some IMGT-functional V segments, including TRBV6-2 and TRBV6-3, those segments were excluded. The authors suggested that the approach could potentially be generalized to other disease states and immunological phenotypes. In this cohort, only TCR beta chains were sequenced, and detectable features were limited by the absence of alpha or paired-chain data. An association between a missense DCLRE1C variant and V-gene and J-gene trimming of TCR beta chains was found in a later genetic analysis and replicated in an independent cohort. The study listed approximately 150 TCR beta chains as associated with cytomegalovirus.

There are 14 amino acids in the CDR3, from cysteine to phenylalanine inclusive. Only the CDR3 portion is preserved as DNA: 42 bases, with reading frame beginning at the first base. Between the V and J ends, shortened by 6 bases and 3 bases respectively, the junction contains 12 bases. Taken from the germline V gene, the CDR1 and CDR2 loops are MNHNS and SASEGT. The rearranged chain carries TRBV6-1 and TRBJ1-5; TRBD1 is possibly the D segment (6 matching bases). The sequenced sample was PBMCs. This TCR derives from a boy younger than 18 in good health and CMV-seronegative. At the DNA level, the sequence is TGTGCCAGCAGCGGACAGCCAAACAATCAGCCCCAGCATTTT. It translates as CASSGQPNNQPQHF.